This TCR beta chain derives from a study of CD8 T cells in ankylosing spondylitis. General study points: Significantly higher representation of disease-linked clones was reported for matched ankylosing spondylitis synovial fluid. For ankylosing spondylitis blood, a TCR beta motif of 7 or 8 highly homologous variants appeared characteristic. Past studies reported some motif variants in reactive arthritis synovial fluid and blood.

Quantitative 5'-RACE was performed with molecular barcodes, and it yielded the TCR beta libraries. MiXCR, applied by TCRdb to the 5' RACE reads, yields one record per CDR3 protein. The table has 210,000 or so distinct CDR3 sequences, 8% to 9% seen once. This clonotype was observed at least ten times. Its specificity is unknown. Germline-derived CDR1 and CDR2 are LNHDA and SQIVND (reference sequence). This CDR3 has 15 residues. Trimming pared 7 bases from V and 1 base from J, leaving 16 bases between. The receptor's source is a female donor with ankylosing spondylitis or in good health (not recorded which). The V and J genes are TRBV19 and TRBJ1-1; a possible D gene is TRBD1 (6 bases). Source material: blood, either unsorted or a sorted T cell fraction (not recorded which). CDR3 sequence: CASIPVPGQNTEAFF. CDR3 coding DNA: TGTGCCAGTATTCCTGTCCCGGGACAGAACACTGAAGCTTTCTTT.